This T cell receptor beta chain was captured in a study of blood T cell repertoires in COVID-19 (dated by TCRdb to 2020 to 2022). Background on the whole study: Samples covering the acute and convalescent phases of COVID-19 were provided by collaborators in the United States, Italy and Spain. The repertoires were made available in a free public database intended to serve as a resource for research on the immune response to SARS-CoV-2. The material from the prospective study consisted of cDNA or gDNA derived from T cells, B-cell-depleted T cells, or PBMCs. HLA class I and class II types, where available, came from metadata supplied by the sample provider rather than from assay-based typing. Deeply sampled blood TCRbeta repertoires from subjects exposed to, actively infected with, or recovered from COVID-19 were included in the dataset. The samples were drawn from two sources: the first 160 participants of the ongoing ImmuneRACE study, and 1,000 to 1,500 subjects contributed by 6 global collaborators. A de-identified subject ID, COVID-19 status, age in years and sex were almost always included in the sample metadata. General findings and caveats noted by the study authors: The amount of clinical and demographic metadata varied by source and participant and was provided uncurated.

TCRbeta CDR3 regions were amplified from genomic DNA using the immunoSEQ Assay, a bias-controlled multiplex PCR. On the study's bioinformatics: The number of nucleated cells in each sample was estimated from the amplification of reference gene primers within the assay. Sequence reads were collapsed and filtered to measure the absolute abundance of every unique TCRbeta CDR3 rearrangement. For each sample, productive Simpson clonality was calculated as the square root of Simpson's diversity index across productive rearrangements. TCRdb mirrors the immuneACCESS table, restricted to in-frame sequences. Some clones are absent from its copies; in checked studies, under half trace to an unresolved V gene, and the reason for the others is unknown. D and trimming were read from the DNA, whereas the V and J calls and clone size are those reported in that table. This sample lists over 300,000 clones; approximately 83% were detected once. The ten largest clonotypes hold under 2.5% of the sample.

Participants in the prospective study were enrolled through a virtual design, were aged about 18 to 100 years, and lived in under 25 United States geographic areas. To assign participants to cohorts, the prospective study relied on clinical history that participants themselves reported in a screening survey and a study questionnaire. Recovered participants in ImmuneRACE Cohort 3 were defined as having two consecutive negative NP/OP PCR tests, clearance from a healthcare professional, or resolution of symptoms. In the prospective study, mobile phlebotomists collected whole blood, serum and a nasopharyngeal or oropharyngeal swab from each participant. Additional blood draws and questionnaires over an approximately 2-month period could optionally be provided by prospective study participants. Prospective study blood samples were shipped either frozen or at room temperature before DNA extraction. Via the germline V gene (reference sequence), CDR1 is GTSNPN and CDR2 SVGIG. V is pared back by 5 bases and J by 5 bases, with 9 bases lying between the germline termini. The CDR3, cysteine through phenylalanine, is 11 amino acids long. Of the read, only the CDR3 DNA is kept; its 33 bases are in frame from base 1.

This clone was observed a single time. Its antigen is currently not known. Base qualities were left out, and no much larger clone turns up one base away. The chain joins TRBV30 to TRBJ1-1; the D gene is not confidently resolved. Sequencing used PBMCs or T cells enriched from blood (not recorded which). This receptor was identified in a young man who had recovered from COVID-19. The sequenced DNA is TGTGCCTGGGCGCGGACTACTGAAGCTTTCTTT. Translated, this is CAWARTTEAFF.